These 12 T cell receptor beta chains share one sample of origin, sequenced in a study of cytomegalovirus exposure and HLA in healthy donors. Amplification used 60 Vbeta primers and 13 Jbeta primers. Repertoires were generated with immunoSEQ multiplex PCR, while TCRdb's copy carries only in-frame clones and drops some. The table lists approximately 81,000 clones, 74% of them singletons, with under 10% in the top ten. Sequencing was performed on PBMCs. These receptors originate from a man between 40 and 49 years old in good health and CMV-seropositive.

This chain joins TRBV28 and TRBJ2-5; D not certain. CDR3 length: 11 amino acids. Germline V gene data show CDR1 as MDHEN and CDR2 as SYDVKM. V lost 6 bases to trimming and J lost 3 bases, with 5 bases between them. CDR3 coding DNA: TGTGCCAGCAGGTTTAAAGAGACCCAGTACTTC. Protein sequence: CASRFKETQYF.

V gene TRBV6-1 combines with J gene TRBJ2-7; 10 nucleotides match TRBD1. Germline V gene lookup returns CDR1 MNHNS and CDR2 SASEGT. Unmatched junction bases numbered 6, after V lost 2 bases and J lost 2 bases. The CDR3 covers 16 residues. CDR3 in DNA: TGTGCCAGCAGTGAATTCGGACAGGGGGAAACCTACGAGCAGTACTTC. Amino acids: CASSEFGQGETYEQYF.

This clone was detected a few times. The J gene is TRBJ1-2, the V gene TRBV30; TRBD1 aligns across 8 bases. CDR3 size: 12 residues. Per germline, CDR1 GTSNPN and CDR2 SVGIG (reference sequence). V lost 3 bases to trimming and J lost 7 bases; unmatched junction nucleotides: 4. In nucleotides, the CDR3 is TGTGCCTGGAGCCAGGGGGCTGGTGGCTACACCTTC. The encoded protein is CAWSQGAGGYTF.

The rearrangement uses TRBV5-1 and TRBJ2-5; 11 bases line up with TRBD1. This CDR3 contains 17 residues. With V trimmed by 0 bases and J by 4 bases, 8 bases remained unmatched. From germline, CDR1 is SGHRS and CDR2 YFSETQ. Here the CDR3 reads CASSLEGAGTGGETQYF. The CDR3 DNA reads as TGCGCCAGCAGCTTGGAGGGGGCCGGGACAGGGGGAGAGACCCAGTACTTC. The complete variable domain, with remaining parts taken from reference TRBV5-1 and TRBJ2-5, reads KAGVTQTPRYLIKTRGQQVTLSCSPISGHRSVSWYQQTPGQGLQFLFEYFSETQRNKGNFPGRFSGRQFSNSRSEMNVSTLELGDSALYLCASSLEGAGTGGETQYFGPGTRLLVL.

The CDR3: CASTKGGDTQYF. The DNA of the CDR3 is TGCGCCAGCACGAAGGGGGGGGATACGCAGTATTTT. This chain uses TRBV5-1 with TRBJ2-3; a weak D match, TRBD2 (7 bases). V was trimmed by 6 bases and J by 6 bases, leaving 11 bases between them. Germline CDR1 and CDR2: SGHRS and YFSETQ. The CDR3 totals 12 residues.

In its sample, this clone was seen once. This chain links TRBV2 with TRBJ2-2, with 9 bases aligning to TRBD2. Germline V gives CDR1 SNHLY, CDR2 FYNNEI. Trimming at V came to 4 bases and at J to 2 bases, leaving 8 bases not matched to a gene. This CDR3 contains 17 residues. The CDR3 sequence is CASSVGSGRTNTGELFF. In DNA, the CDR3 is TGTGCCAGCAGTGTAGGTAGCGGGAGAACAAACACCGGGGAGCTGTTTTTT.

This clone was picked up a small number of times. The chain employs TRBV5-1 and TRBJ2-7; 7 positions agree with TRBD2. Germline V CDR1 and CDR2: SGHRS, YFSETQ. This CDR3 region has 17 residues. The V segment lost 0 bases and the J segment 2 bases; nucleotides outside the gene matches: 11. The CDR3 region is CASSLGPLAEGTYEQYF. Here the CDR3 DNA reads TGCGCCAGCAGCTTGGGGCCCCTAGCGGAGGGGACCTACGAGCAGTACTTC.

The chain uses TRBV5-6 and TRBJ2-4, with D possibly matching TRBD2 (5 bases). Looked up from germline, CDR1 is SGHDT and CDR2 is YYEEEE. Trimming took off 4 bases at V and 11 bases at J, with 22 bases between the two ends. There are 15 residues in the CDR3. CDR3 coding DNA: TGTGCCAGCAGCCCCGTCGCGTCGAGGGATTCCCTTCAGTACTTC. It encodes CASSPVASRDSLQYF.

The genes are TRBV27 and TRBJ1-5, with a possible D match to TRBD1 (6 bases). CDR1 and CDR2 from the germline V gene are MNHEY and SMNVEV (reference sequence). This CDR3 contains 18 residues. V lost 5 bases and J lost 0, with 20 bases in between. In DNA, the CDR3 is TGTGCCAGCAGTCCCACCTCCACCGGGACACATAGCAATCAGCCCCAGCATTTT. Protein sequence: CASSPTSTGTHSNQPQHF.

This chain uses TRBV6-1 with TRBJ1-4, with D possibly TRBD1 on 6 matching bases. CDR3 length equals 11 residues. The germline V gene has CDR1 MNHNS and CDR2 SASEGT. V lost 6 bases, J lost 11 bases, and 10 bases lay in between. CDR3 loop: CASRYREKLFF. The DNA for the CDR3 is TGTGCCAGCAGGTACAGGGAGAAACTGTTTTTT.

J is TRBJ1-2 and V is TRBV4-3; no clear D. The germline gives CDR1 LGHNA, CDR2 YSLEER. This CDR3 is built from 14 residues. The ends were cut back, 2 bases at V and 2 bases at J, with 9 bases in the middle. The CDR3 spells CASSQHTVNYGYTF. CDR3 bases: TGCGCCAGCAGCCAACATACGGTAAACTATGGCTACACCTTC.

The CDR3 DNA sequence: TGTGCCAGCAGCCAAGATCATCGGGGGGGTAACGAAAAACTGTTTTTT. Residues: CASSQDHRGGNEKLFF. The V call is TRBV4-2, the J call TRBJ1-4, with D perhaps TRBD1 (5 bases). The V gene's germline CDR1 is LGHNA and CDR2 YNFKEQ. This CDR3 is 16 amino acids long. V lost 0 bases, J lost 8 bases, and 16 bases lay in between.